This TCR beta chain was obtained from a study of CXCR3-negative and CXCR3-positive naive CD8 T cells. Germline assignment: CDR1 SEHNR and CDR2 FQNEAQ (reference sequence). The CDR3 runs 14 residues. In preparing the TRB cDNA libraries, 5' RACE with UMI labels was used. After re-calling the 5' RACE reads, TCRdb lists one entry per CDR3 protein, DNA absent. The listing records around 52,000 distinct CDR3 sequences. The chain uses TRBV7-9 and TRBJ1-2. Sequences were obtained from memory CD8+ T cells from blood. This receptor was identified in a human donor in good health. Some clones in this sample may be carry-over from other donors' samples. CDR3 amino acids: CASSQKDVAYGYTF.